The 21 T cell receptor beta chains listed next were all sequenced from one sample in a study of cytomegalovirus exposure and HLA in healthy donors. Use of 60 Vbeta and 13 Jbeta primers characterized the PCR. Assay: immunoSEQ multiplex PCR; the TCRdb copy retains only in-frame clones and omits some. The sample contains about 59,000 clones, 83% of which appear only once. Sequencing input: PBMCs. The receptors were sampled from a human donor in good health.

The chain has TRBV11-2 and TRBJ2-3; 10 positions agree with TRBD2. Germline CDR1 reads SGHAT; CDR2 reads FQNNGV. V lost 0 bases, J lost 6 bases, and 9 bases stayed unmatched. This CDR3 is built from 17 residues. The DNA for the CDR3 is TGTGCCAGCAGCTTAGAACTTAGCGGGAGGAGGTGGGATACGCAGTATTTT. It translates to CASSLELSGRRWDTQYF.

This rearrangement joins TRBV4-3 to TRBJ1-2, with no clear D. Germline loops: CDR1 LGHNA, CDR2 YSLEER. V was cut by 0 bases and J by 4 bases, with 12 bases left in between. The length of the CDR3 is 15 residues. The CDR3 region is CASSQDSWEIYGYTF. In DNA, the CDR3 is TGCGCCAGCAGCCAAGATTCCTGGGAGATCTATGGCTACACCTTC.

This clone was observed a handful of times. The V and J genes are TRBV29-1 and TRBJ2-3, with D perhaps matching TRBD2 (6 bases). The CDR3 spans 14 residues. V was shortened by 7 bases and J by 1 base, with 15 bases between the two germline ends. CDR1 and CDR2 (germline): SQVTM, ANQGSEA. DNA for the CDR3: TGCAGCGCAGAGGCGGGGTGGGGCACAGATACGCAGTATTTT. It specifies CSAEAGWGTDTQYF.

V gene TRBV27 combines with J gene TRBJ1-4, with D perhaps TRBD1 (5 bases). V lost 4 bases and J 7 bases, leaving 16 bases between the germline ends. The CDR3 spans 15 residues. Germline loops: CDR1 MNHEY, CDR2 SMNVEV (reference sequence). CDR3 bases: TGTGCCAGCAGTTCCTTCGGACAACAACCTGAAAAACTGTTTTTT. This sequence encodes CASSSFGQQPEKLFF. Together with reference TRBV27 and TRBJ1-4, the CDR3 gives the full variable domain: EAQVTQNPRYLITVTGKKLTVTCSQNMNHEYMSWYRQDPGLGLRQIYYSMNVEVTDKGDVPEGYKVSRKEKRNFPLILESPSPNQTSLYFCASSSFGQQPEKLFFGSGTQLSVL.

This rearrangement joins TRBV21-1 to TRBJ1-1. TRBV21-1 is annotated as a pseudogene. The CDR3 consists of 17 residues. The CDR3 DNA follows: TGTGCCAGCAGCAAAGTGGGAGGGCGGGAGATGAACACTGAAGCTTTCTTT. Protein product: CASSKVGGREMNTEAFF.

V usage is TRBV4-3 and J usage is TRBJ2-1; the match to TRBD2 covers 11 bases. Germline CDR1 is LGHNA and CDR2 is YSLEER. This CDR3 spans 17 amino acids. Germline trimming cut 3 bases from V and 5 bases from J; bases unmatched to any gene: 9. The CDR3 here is CASSQNPLAGGNNEQFF. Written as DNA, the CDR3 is TGCGCCAGCAGCCAGAACCCTCTAGCGGGAGGAAACAATGAGCAGTTCTTC.

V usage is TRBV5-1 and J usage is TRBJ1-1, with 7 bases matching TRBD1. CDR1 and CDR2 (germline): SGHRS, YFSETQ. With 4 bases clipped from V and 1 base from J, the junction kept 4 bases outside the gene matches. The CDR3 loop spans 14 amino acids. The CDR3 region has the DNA TGCGCCAGCAGCATGGACAGGCCGAACACTGAAGCTTTCTTT. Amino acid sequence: CASSMDRPNTEAFF. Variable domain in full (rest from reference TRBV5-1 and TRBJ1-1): KAGVTQTPRYLIKTRGQQVTLSCSPISGHRSVSWYQQTPGQGLQFLFEYFSETQRNKGNFPGRFSGRQFSNSRSEMNVSTLELGDSALYLCASSMDRPNTEAFFGQGTRLTVV.

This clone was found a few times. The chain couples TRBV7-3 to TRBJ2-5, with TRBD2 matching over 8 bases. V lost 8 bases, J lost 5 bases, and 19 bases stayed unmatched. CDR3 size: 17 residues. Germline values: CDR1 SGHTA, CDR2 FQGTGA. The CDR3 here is CASGTKTRTSSRETQYF. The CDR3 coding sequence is TGTGCCAGCGGGACCAAAACCCGGACTAGCAGCCGTGAGACCCAGTACTTC.

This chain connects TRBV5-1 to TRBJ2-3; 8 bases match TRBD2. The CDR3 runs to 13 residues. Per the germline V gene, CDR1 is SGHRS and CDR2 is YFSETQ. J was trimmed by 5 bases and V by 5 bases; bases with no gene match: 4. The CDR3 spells CASRPLAGDTQYF. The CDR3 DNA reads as TGCGCCAGCAGACCTCTAGCGGGAGATACGCAGTATTTT. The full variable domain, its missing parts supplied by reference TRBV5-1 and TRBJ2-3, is KAGVTQTPRYLIKTRGQQVTLSCSPISGHRSVSWYQQTPGQGLQFLFEYFSETQRNKGNFPGRFSGRQFSNSRSEMNVSTLELGDSALYLCASRPLAGDTQYFGPGTRLTVL.

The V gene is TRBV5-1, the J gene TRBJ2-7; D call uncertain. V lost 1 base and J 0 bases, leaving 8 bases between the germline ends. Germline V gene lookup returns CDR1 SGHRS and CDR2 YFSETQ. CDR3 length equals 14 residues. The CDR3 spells CASSLLGNSYEQYF. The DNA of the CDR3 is TGCGCCAGCAGCTTGTTGGGCAACTCCTACGAGCAGTACTTC.

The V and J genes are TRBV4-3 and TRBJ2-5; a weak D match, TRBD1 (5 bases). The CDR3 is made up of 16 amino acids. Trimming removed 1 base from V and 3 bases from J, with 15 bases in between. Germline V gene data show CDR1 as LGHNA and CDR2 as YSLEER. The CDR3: CASSQGSRAAEETQYF. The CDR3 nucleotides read TGCGCCAGCAGCCAAGGATCCAGGGCGGCGGAAGAGACCCAGTACTTC.

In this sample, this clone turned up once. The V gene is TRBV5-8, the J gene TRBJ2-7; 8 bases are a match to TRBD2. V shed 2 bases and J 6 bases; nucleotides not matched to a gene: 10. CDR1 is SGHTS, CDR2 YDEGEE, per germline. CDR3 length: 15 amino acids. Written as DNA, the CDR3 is TGTGCCAGCAGCTTCCTCGTAGGGAGCGGGAGCGAGCAGTACTTC. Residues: CASSFLVGSGSEQYF. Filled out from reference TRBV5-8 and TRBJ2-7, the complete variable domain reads EAGVTQSPTHLIKTRGQQATLRCSPISGHTSVYWYQQALGLGLQFLLWYDEGEERNRGNFPPRFSGRQFPNYSSELNVNALELEDSALYLCASSFLVGSGSEQYFGPGTRLTVT.

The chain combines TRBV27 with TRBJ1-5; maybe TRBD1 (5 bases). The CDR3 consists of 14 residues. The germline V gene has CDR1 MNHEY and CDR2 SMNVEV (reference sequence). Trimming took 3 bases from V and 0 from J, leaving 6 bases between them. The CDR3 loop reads CASSFGGSNQPQHF. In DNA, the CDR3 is TGTGCCAGCAGTTTCGGGGGTAGCAATCAGCCCCAGCATTTT.

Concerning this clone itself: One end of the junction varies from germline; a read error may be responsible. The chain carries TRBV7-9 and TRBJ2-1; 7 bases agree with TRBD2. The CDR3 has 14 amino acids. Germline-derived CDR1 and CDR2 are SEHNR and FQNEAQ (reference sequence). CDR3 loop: CSSSFGGVDNEQFF. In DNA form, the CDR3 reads TGTTCCAGCAGCTTTGGGGGGGTGGACAATGAGCAGTTCTTC. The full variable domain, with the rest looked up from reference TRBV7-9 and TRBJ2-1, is DTGVSQNPRHKITKRGQNVTFRCDPISEHNRLYWYRQTLGQGPEFLTYFQNEAQLEKSRLLSDRFSAERPKGSFSTLEIQRTEQGDSAMYLCSSSFGGVDNEQFFGPGTRLTVL.

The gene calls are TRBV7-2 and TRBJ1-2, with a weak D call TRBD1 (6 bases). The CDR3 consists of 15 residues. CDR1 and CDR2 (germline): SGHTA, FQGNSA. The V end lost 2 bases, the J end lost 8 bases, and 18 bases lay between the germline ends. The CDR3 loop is CASSLSVRGLRGYTF. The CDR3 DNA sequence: TGTGCCAGCAGCTTATCCGTCAGGGGATTACGAGGCTACACCTTC. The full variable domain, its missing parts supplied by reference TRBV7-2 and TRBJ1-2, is GAGVSQSPSNKVTEKGKDVELRCDPISGHTALYWYRQSLGQGLEFLIYFQGNSAPDKSGLPSDRFSAERTGGSVSTLTIQRTQQEDSAVYLCASSLSVRGLRGYTFGSGTRLTVV.

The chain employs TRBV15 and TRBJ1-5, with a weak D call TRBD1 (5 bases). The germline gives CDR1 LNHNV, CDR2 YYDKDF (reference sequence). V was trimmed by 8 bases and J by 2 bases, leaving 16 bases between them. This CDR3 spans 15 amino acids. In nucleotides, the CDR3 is TGTGCCACCCAGAATTGGTCAGGGCGCAATCAGCCCCAGCATTTT. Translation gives CATQNWSGRNQPQHF.

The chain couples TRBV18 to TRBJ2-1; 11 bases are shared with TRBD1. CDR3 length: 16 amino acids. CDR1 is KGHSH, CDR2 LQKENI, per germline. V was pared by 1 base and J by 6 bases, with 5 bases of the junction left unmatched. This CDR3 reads CASSPRFGTGGNEQFF. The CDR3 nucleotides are TGTGCCAGCTCACCACGTTTCGGGACAGGGGGCAATGAGCAGTTCTTC. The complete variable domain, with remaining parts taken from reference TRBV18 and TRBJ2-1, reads NAGVMQNPRHLVRRRGQEARLRCSPMKGHSHVYWYRQLPEEGLKFMVYLQKENIIDESGMPKERFSAEFPKEGPSILRIQQVVRGDSAAYFCASSPRFGTGGNEQFFGPGTRLTVL.

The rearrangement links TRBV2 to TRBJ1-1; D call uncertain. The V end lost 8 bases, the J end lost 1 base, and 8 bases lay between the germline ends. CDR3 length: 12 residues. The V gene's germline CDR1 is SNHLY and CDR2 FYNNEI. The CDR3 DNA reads TGTGCCAGCTGGTTGAGGAACACTGAAGCTTTCTTT. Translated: CASWLRNTEAFF.

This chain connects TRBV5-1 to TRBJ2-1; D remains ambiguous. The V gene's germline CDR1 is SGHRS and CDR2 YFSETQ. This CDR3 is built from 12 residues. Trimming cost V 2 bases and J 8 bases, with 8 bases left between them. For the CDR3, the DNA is TGCGCCAGCAGCTTCAGTAATGATGAGCAGTTCTTC. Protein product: CASSFSNDEQFF.

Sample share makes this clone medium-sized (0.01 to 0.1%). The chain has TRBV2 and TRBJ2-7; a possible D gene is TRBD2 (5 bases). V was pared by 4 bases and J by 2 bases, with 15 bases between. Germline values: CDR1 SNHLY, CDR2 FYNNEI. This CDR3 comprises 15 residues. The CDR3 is CASSGSGNPTYEQYF. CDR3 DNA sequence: TGTGCCAGCAGTGGGTCGGGAAATCCTACCTACGAGCAGTACTTC.

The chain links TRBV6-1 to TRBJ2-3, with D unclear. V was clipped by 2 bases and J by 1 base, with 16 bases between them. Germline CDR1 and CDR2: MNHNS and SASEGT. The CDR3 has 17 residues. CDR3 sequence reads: CASSEFSYSLGTDTQYF. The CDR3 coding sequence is TGTGCCAGCAGTGAATTTTCCTATTCCCTCGGCACAGATACGCAGTATTTT.